Described below is a single T cell receptor (beta chain) sequence and its context. What it binds is not known. The table came from immunoSEQ multiplex PCR; TCRdb's copy has only in-frame clones and leaves some out. The top ten clones hold 0.85% to 1.1% of a sample with about 45,000 clones, almost 90% of them seen once. The CDR3 extends over 11 amino acids. Germline CDR1 is SQVTM and CDR2 is ANQGSEA. Trimming left V 6 bases short and J 3 bases short, with 5 bases between. The source of the sample is a study of OX40 agonist ivuxolimab in advanced cancers. Overall study findings and caveats: Antigen specificity remained undetermined for the expanded peripheral T cells.

The V and J genes are TRBV29-1 and TRBJ2-2; unclear D gene. The sequences come from CD4+ or CD8+ T cells sorted from blood, collected in a trial of the OX40 agonist ivuxolimab. The receptor was isolated from an adult with an advanced solid tumor such as melanoma, head and neck, liver or kidney cancer. This CDR3 is CSVWDTGELFF. For the CDR3, the DNA is TGCAGCGTCTGGGACACCGGGGAGCTGTTTTTT.